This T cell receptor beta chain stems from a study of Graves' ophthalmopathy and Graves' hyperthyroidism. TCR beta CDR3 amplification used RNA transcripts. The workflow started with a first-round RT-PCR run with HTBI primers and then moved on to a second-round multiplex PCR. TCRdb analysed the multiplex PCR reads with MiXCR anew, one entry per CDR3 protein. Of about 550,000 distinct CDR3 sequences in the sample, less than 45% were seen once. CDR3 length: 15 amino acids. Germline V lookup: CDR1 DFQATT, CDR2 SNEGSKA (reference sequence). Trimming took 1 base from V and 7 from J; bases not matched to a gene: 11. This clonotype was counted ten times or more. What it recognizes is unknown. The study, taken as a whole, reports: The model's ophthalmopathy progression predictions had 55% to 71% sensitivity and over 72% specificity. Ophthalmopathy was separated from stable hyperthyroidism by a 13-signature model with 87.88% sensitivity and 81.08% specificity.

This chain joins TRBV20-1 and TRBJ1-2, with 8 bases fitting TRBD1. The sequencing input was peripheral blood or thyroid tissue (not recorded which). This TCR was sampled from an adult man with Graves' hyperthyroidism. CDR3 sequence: CSARAEDRAKGGYTF. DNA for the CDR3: TGCAGTGCTAGAGCCGAGGACAGGGCCAAAGGTGGCTACACCTTC.